The next 27 T cell receptor beta chains were all read from a single sample in a study of T cell responses to AZD1222 COVID-19 vaccine. Generated by immunoSEQ multiplex PCR, the TCRdb table keeps only in-frame clones and is missing some. Of about 130,000 clones listed, just over 90% were seen once; the top ten hold 1.5% to 2%. The sequenced sample was peripheral blood, obtained on day 0 of AZD1222 vaccination. These TCRs come from an adult in good health.

CDR3 sequence reads: CASSDRTGGLRNTEAFF. CDR3 nucleotides: TGTGCCAGCAGCGATCGGACAGGGGGCCTTCGGAACACTGAAGCTTTCTTT. The J gene is TRBJ1-1, the V gene TRBV9; TRBD1 matches 11 bases. The germline gives CDR1 SGDLS, CDR2 YYNGEE. The J segment lost 1 base and the V segment lost 3 bases, leaving 8 bases of the junction unmatched. The CDR3 is made up of 17 amino acids.

The chain joins TRBV19 to TRBJ1-6, with 9 bases lining up with TRBD1. After removal of 3 bases from V and 7 bases from J, the junction contained 13 bases not matched to a gene. The CDR3 length is 18 residues. Looked up from germline, CDR1 is LNHDA and CDR2 is SQIVND (reference sequence). The CDR3 coding sequence is TGTGCCAGTAGTATCCTTACCCCGGGACAGGGTTCCAATTCACCCCTCCACTTT. This encodes CASSILTPGQGSNSPLHF.

The chain's CDR3 is CASSQDLRGSLAKNIQYF. The CDR3 nucleotides are TGTGCCAGCAGCCAAGATCTCCGGGGATCCCTAGCCAAAAACATTCAGTACTTC. The chain recombines TRBV3-1 (or the pseudogene TRBV3-2) with TRBJ2-4, with TRBD2 as a possible D gene (5 bases). Germline V gene data show CDR1 as LGHDT and CDR2 as YNNKEL (reference sequence). The CDR3 length is 18 residues. The V end was cut by 0 bases, the J end by 0 bases, with 15 bases between.

CDR3 residues: CASSFLPNTGELFF. CDR3 nucleotide sequence: TGTGCCAGCAGCTTTCTCCCGAACACCGGGGAGCTGTTTTTT. The chain links TRBV7-2 to TRBJ2-2; D unresolved. The length of the CDR3 is 14 residues. Deletions cut 3 bases from V and 0 bases from J, with 5 bases between. In germline, CDR1 is SGHTA, CDR2 FQGNSA. The complete variable domain, with remaining parts taken from reference TRBV7-2 and TRBJ2-2, reads GAGVSQSPSNKVTEKGKDVELRCDPISGHTALYWYRQSLGQGLEFLIYFQGNSAPDKSGLPSDRFSAERTGGSVSTLTIQRTQQEDSAVYLCASSFLPNTGELFFGEGSRLTVL.

The gene calls are TRBV24-1 and TRBJ2-2; no firm D call. Trimming pared 5 bases from V and 3 bases from J, leaving 9 bases between. This CDR3 spans 14 amino acids. Germline V lookup: CDR1 KGHDR, CDR2 SFDVKD. The DNA of the CDR3 is TGTGCCACCAGTGGGACCTTAGACACCGGGGAGCTGTTTTTT. Its protein product is CATSGTLDTGELFF.

The chain has TRBV18 and TRBJ1-1; a weak D match, TRBD1 (6 bases). Germline CDR1 KGHSH, CDR2 LQKENI. The V end lost 3 bases, the J end lost 1 base, and 12 bases lay between the germline ends. This CDR3 is built from 15 residues. The CDR3 loop reads CASSPLRGWNTEAFF. CDR3 nucleotides: TGTGCCAGCTCACCGTTGAGGGGGTGGAACACTGAAGCTTTCTTT.

This clone came up once. The chain joins TRBV3-1 (or the pseudogene TRBV3-2) to TRBJ2-7; perhaps TRBD1 as D (5 bases). The CDR3 extends over 13 amino acids. Trimming took off 2 bases at V and 4 bases at J, with 9 bases between the two ends. Germline CDR1 and CDR2: LGHDT and YNNKEL (reference sequence). CDR3 residues: CASSQRQSYEQYF. DNA for the CDR3: TGTGCCAGCAGCCAACGACAGAGTTACGAGCAGTACTTC.

The rearrangement joins TRBV19 to TRBJ1-1; perhaps TRBD1 as D (5 bases). V was clipped by 1 base and J by 4 bases, with 10 bases between them. Germline CDR1 reads LNHDA; CDR2 reads SQIVND (reference sequence). CDR3 length: 14 residues. CDR3: CASSIAGARTEAFF. CDR3 bases: TGTGCCAGTAGTATAGCCGGGGCTCGCACTGAAGCTTTCTTT.

This chain joins TRBV7-3 and TRBJ2-1; D ambiguous. Germline V gives CDR1 SGHTA, CDR2 FQGTGA. The germline V and J ends were trimmed by 5 bases and 8 bases, with 16 bases remaining between them. This CDR3 has 14 amino acids. The CDR3 is CASSPVPSGHEQFF. In DNA form, the CDR3 reads TGTGCCAGCAGCCCCGTACCAAGTGGCCATGAGCAGTTCTTC. Full variable domain (missing parts from reference TRBV7-3 and TRBJ2-1): GAGVSQTPSNKVTEKGKYVELRCDPISGHTALYWYRQSLGQGPEFLIYFQGTGAADDSGLPNDRFFAVRPEGSVSTLKIQRTERGDSAVYLCASSPVPSGHEQFFGPGTRLTVL.

This chain uses TRBV11-3 with TRBJ2-7; no firm D call. Germline lookup yields CDR1 SGHNT and CDR2 YENEEA. This CDR3 spans 13 amino acids. Trimming took 5 bases from V and 3 from J, leaving 11 bases between them. The CDR3 spells CASSPRSGYEQYF. The CDR3 DNA reads TGTGCCAGCAGCCCCCGGTCGGGCTACGAGCAGTACTTC.

This chain connects TRBV28 to TRBJ1-5, with D possibly TRBD1 on 5 matching bases. Trimming took off 6 bases at V and 3 bases at J, with 18 bases between the two ends. This CDR3 region has 16 residues. Germline V lookup: CDR1 MDHEN, CDR2 SYDVKM. DNA of the CDR3: TGTGCCAGCAGCCACGGGCGGGGCCCGTACAATCAGCCCCAGCATTTT. Protein product: CASSHGRGPYNQPQHF.

V and J are TRBV9 and TRBJ1-3; no clear D. Germline V gives CDR1 SGDLS, CDR2 YYNGEE. The V gene lost 3 bases and the J gene lost 2 bases, with 9 bases spanning the gap. This CDR3 comprises 14 residues. The CDR3 sequence: CASSGQVAGNTIYF. The CDR3 nucleotides are TGTGCCAGCAGCGGCCAGGTAGCTGGAAACACCATATATTTT. Filled out from reference TRBV9 and TRBJ1-3, the complete variable domain reads DSGVTQTPKHLITATGQRVTLRCSPRSGDLSVYWYQQSLDQGLQFLIQYYNGEERAKGNILERFSAQQFPDLHSELNLSSLELGDSALYFCASSGQVAGNTIYFGEGSWLTVV.

The CDR3 DNA sequence: TGTGCCAGTAATCGTCGGGGTAATGAGCAGTTCTTC. It is translated as CASNRRGNEQFF. V gene TRBV19 combines with J gene TRBJ2-1, with D tentatively TRBD2 (5 bases). Trimming took off 7 bases at V and 7 bases at J, with 11 bases between the two ends. The CDR3 has 12 residues. Germline CDR1 and CDR2: LNHDA and SQIVND (reference sequence).

The chain uses TRBV6-5 and TRBJ2-1; 10 bases are a match to TRBD2. Germline CDR1 is MNHEY and CDR2 is SVGAGI. The CDR3 consists of 15 residues. Trimming removed 2 bases from V and 7 bases from J; junction bases left unmatched: 5. The CDR3 DNA is TGTGCCAGCAGTTACGAGCGGGGGGGCCCGAATGAGCAGTTCTTC. Protein sequence: CASSYERGGPNEQFF.

V and J are TRBV18 and TRBJ2-7; 8 nucleotides line up with TRBD1. In germline, CDR1 is KGHSH, CDR2 LQKENI. Unmatched junction bases numbered 7, after V lost 4 bases and J lost 2 bases. The CDR3 contains 15 residues. The CDR3 region is CASSLESDRAYEQYF. In DNA, the CDR3 is TGTGCCAGCTCACTTGAATCGGACAGGGCCTACGAGCAGTACTTC.

This chain links TRBV19 with TRBJ2-4, with TRBD2 as a possible D gene (6 bases). This CDR3 contains 15 residues. The germline CDR1 and CDR2 sequences are LNHDA and SQIVND (reference sequence). V shed 6 bases and J shed 7 bases, with 19 bases lying between them. CDR3 region: CASRPAGYPTNIQYF. Written as DNA, the CDR3 is TGTGCCAGTAGACCTGCGGGGTATCCCACTAACATTCAGTACTTC.

The rearrangement links TRBV24-1 to TRBJ2-1; weak D call: TRBD2 (5 bases). There are 16 residues in the CDR3. V shed 9 bases and J shed 3 bases, with 20 bases lying between them. CDR1 is KGHDR, CDR2 SFDVKD, per germline. CDR3 amino acids: CATVAWGVGNYNEQFF. In DNA form, the CDR3 reads TGTGCCACCGTTGCCTGGGGAGTCGGCAACTACAATGAGCAGTTCTTC.

This clone was counted once. Other DNA sequences in this specimen translate into the identical CDR3. The chain employs TRBV5-1 and TRBJ2-5; no reliable D call. This CDR3 has 13 amino acids. Germline V gene lookup returns CDR1 SGHRS and CDR2 YFSETQ. The germline V and J ends were trimmed by 0 bases and 2 bases, with 5 bases remaining between them. The CDR3: CASSLGQQETQYF. CDR3 coding DNA: TGCGCCAGCAGCTTGGGACAACAAGAGACCCAGTACTTC.

The V and J genes are TRBV6-2 or TRBV6-3 and TRBJ1-4; 8 nucleotides line up with TRBD1. The V gene's germline CDR1 is MNHEY and CDR2 SVGEGT. V lost 5 bases, J lost 8 bases, and 10 bases stayed unmatched. This CDR3 is 15 amino acids long. CDR3 coding DNA: TGTGCCAGCAGTCACAAGACGACAGGGGCAGAAAAACTGTTTTTT. Translation: CASSHKTTGAEKLFF.

The V gene is TRBV4-3, the J gene TRBJ2-3; D gene ambiguous. This CDR3 is 15 amino acids long. V lost 0 bases and J 0 bases, leaving 7 bases between the germline ends. From germline, CDR1 is LGHNA and CDR2 YSLEER. The CDR3 sequence: CASSQDTLSTDTQYF. In nucleotides, the CDR3 is TGCGCCAGCAGCCAAGATACACTTAGCACAGATACGCAGTATTTT.

V is TRBV29-1 and J is TRBJ2-7; D is ambiguous. Germline V gene lookup returns CDR1 SQVTM and CDR2 ANQGSEA. The CDR3 sequence is 12 residues long. V lost 2 bases to trimming and J lost 13 bases, with 18 bases between them. The CDR3 region is CSVELGQATRYF. The CDR3 region has the DNA TGCAGCGTTGAACTTGGGCAGGCGACTCGATACTTC.

The V and J genes are TRBV28 and TRBJ1-5, with 9 bases fitting TRBD1. Germline CDR1 is MDHEN and CDR2 is SYDVKM. With 3 bases clipped from V and 5 bases from J, the junction kept 11 bases outside the gene matches. This CDR3 is 17 amino acids long. CDR3 amino acids: CASSFYPPGQGYQPQHF. DNA of the CDR3: TGTGCCAGCAGTTTCTACCCCCCGGGACAGGGTTATCAGCCCCAGCATTTT.

This chain links TRBV2 with TRBJ1-1; no clear D gene. This CDR3 has 15 amino acids. V lost 9 bases and J lost 1, with 18 bases in between. Germline V gene lookup returns CDR1 SNHLY and CDR2 FYNNEI. CDR3 amino acids: CASSSEDGTNTEAFF. The CDR3 coding sequence is TGTGCCAGTTCCTCCGAGGATGGAACGAACACTGAAGCTTTCTTT.

This clone was observed a handful of times. This chain links TRBV3-1 (or the pseudogene TRBV3-2) with TRBJ1-2; D might be TRBD1 (5 bases). Per germline, CDR1 LGHDT and CDR2 YNNKEL (reference sequence). The CDR3 is 14 amino acids. With 4 bases removed from V and 8 bases from J, the gap between germline ends came to 17 bases. CDR3 sequence: CASSRYQGSRGYTF. The CDR3 nucleotides are TGTGCCAGCAGCCGTTACCAGGGTTCTCGCGGCTACACCTTC.

Regarding this clone: This same CDR3 is encoded by further DNA sequences in the sample. This chain joins TRBV7-9 and TRBJ2-7; D ambiguous. Germline CDR1 SEHNR, CDR2 FQNEAQ (reference sequence). With 4 bases removed from V and 3 bases from J, the gap between germline ends came to 4 bases. This CDR3 is 11 amino acids long. The CDR3: CASSSNYEQYF. Here the CDR3 DNA reads TGTGCCAGCAGCTCGAACTACGAGCAGTACTTC.

In this sample, this clone turned up once. The V and J genes are TRBV11-1 and TRBJ2-7, with D unclear. The CDR3 totals 13 residues. Germline V gives CDR1 SGHAT, CDR2 FQDESV (reference sequence). Trimming took off 2 bases at V and 2 bases at J, with 7 bases between the two ends. The CDR3: CASSLRTAYEQYF. DNA of the CDR3: TGTGCCAGCAGCTTAAGGACGGCCTACGAGCAGTACTTC.

This rearrangement joins TRBV7-8 to TRBJ1-5; possibly TRBD1 for D (6 bases). Germline lookup yields CDR1 SGHVS and CDR2 FQNEAQ. The CDR3 sequence is 14 residues long. V lost 6 bases and J lost 4, with 13 bases in between. CDR3 bases: TGTGCCAGCAGGTGGGGGGCTGGGAATCAGCCCCAGCATTTT. This codes for CASRWGAGNQPQHF.